The clone carrying this T cell receptor (beta chain) was picked up one time. Its antigen is still unknown. Sequencing used immunoSEQ multiplex PCR; TCRdb keeps in-frame clones, though not all of them. The table has about 4,600 clones, about 88% seen once. The data originate from a study of brain metastases from non-small cell lung cancer. General study points: In about 64% of brain metastases, T-cell clones were expanded compared with matched primary tumors. TCR repertoires overlapped largely between brain metastases and matched primaries. Fewer infiltrating T cells were found in brain metastases than primaries.

Sequenced: tissue from a brain metastasis. The sequence derives from a donor at least 40 years old with non-small cell lung cancer.

This CDR3 is CASSLTEMDRTYSPLHF. DNA of the CDR3: TGCGCCAGCAGCTTGACCGAGATGGACAGGACTTATTCACCCCTCCACTTT. This rearrangement joins TRBV5-1 to TRBJ1-6; TRBD1 agrees at 7 bases. Looked up from germline, CDR1 is SGHRS and CDR2 is YFSETQ. Trimming cost V 1 base and J 8 bases; bases outside gene matches: 12. The CDR3 is made up of 17 amino acids.